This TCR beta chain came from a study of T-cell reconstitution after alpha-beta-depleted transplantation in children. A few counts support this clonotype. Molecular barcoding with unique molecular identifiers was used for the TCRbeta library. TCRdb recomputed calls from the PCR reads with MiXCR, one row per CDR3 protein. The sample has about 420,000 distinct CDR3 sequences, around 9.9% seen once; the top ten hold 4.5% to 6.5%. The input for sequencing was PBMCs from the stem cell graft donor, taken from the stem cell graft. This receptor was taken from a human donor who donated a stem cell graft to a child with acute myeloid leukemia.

In nucleotides, the CDR3 is TGCGCCAGCAGCCCGAGGGCTAGCGGGAGTTACGAGCAGTACTTC. Translation: CASSPRASGSYEQYF. The V and J genes are TRBV5-1 and TRBJ2-7; 10 bases agree with TRBD2. The CDR3 length is 15 residues. Germline CDR1 SGHRS, CDR2 YFSETQ. V lost 4 bases, J lost 4 bases, and 8 bases stayed unmatched.